The 26 T cell receptor beta chains in this list originate from one sample, sequenced in a study of beta chain features in type 1 diabetes. Notes on the study in general: Moderate but significant shortening of TCRB CDR3s was recorded in all four CD4+ subsets from Type 1 diabetes patients.

Their antigens are not known. The study reverse transcribed the entire isolated RNA, so it sequenced expressed TCRB transcripts. The data were produced by immunoSEQ multiplex PCR, yet TCRdb's version contains in-frame clones alone and is incomplete. The sample includes around 360,000 clones, roughly 12% of them seen just once. The sequenced material came from naive CD4+ T cells from blood. Source of these receptors: a woman between 18 and 30 years old with type 1 diabetes.

This chain uses TRBV5-1 with TRBJ1-2; D gene uncertain. This CDR3 has 12 amino acids. The germline gives CDR1 SGHRS, CDR2 YFSETQ. Trimming removed 0 bases from V and 4 bases from J, with 4 bases in between. CDR3 sequence reads: CASSLGSYGYTF. In DNA, the CDR3 is TGCGCCAGCAGCTTGGGCAGCTATGGCTACACCTTC.

The chain carries TRBV5-1 and TRBJ2-7; 10 bases map to TRBD1. V was pared by 2 bases and J by 4 bases, with 9 bases of the junction left unmatched. CDR3 length equals 16 residues. Germline assignment: CDR1 SGHRS and CDR2 YFSETQ. The CDR3 coding sequence is TGCGCCAGCAGCTTCCACCCGGACAGGGGGAGGTACGAGCAGTACTTC. Amino acids: CASSFHPDRGRYEQYF.

A few counts support this clone. The genes are TRBV5-1 and TRBJ1-1, with D maybe TRBD1 (6 bases). Germline V gives CDR1 SGHRS, CDR2 YFSETQ. The ends were cut back, 0 bases at V and 6 bases at J, with 21 bases in the middle. There are 17 residues in the CDR3. CDR3 DNA: TGCGCCAGCAGCTTGGGCTACTACAGGGAAGGGGATCCTGAAGCTTTCTTT. It yields the protein CASSLGYYREGDPEAFF.

For the CDR3, the DNA is TGTGCCAGCAGCTCCATTACTAGCGGGAGCTACAATGAGCAGTTCTTC. This gives the protein CASSSITSGSYNEQFF. This rearrangement joins TRBV5-6 to TRBJ2-1, with TRBD2 matching 11 bases. The CDR3 contains 16 residues. V lost 3 bases to trimming and J lost 3 bases; unmatched junction nucleotides: 5. The germline V gene encodes CDR1 SGHDT and CDR2 YYEEEE.

This clone has a handful of counts. This chain connects TRBV4-1 to TRBJ1-5; D may be TRBD1 (6 bases). V lost 4 bases and J lost 3, with 13 bases in between. The CDR3 totals 15 residues. CDR1 is MGHRA, CDR2 YSYEKL, per germline. The CDR3 nucleotides read TGCGCCAGCAGCCGCCAGCAGGGGTACAATCAGCCCCAGCATTTT. It specifies CASSRQQGYNQPQHF.

In its sample, this clone was seen a few times. The V gene is TRBV11-2, the J gene TRBJ1-2; TRBD1 matches 8 bases. The ends lost 5 bases at V and 7 bases at J; junction bases unmatched: 12. This CDR3 region has 15 residues. The germline V gene encodes CDR1 SGHAT and CDR2 FQNNGV. The CDR3 sequence is CASSNQGAGPSGYTF. The CDR3 DNA reads TGTGCCAGCAGCAACCAGGGGGCTGGACCCTCTGGCTACACCTTC.

This clone was counted once. The rearrangement uses TRBV10-2 and TRBJ2-2; D perhaps matches TRBD1 (6 bases). Germline V gene lookup returns CDR1 WSHSY and CDR2 SAAADI. There are 14 residues in the CDR3. Trimming took off 6 bases at V and 5 bases at J, with 13 bases between the two ends. The CDR3 protein is CASSRDTGTGELFF. The CDR3 region has the DNA TGCGCCAGCAGCCGGGACACCGGAACCGGGGAGCTGTTTTTT.

This chain links TRBV6-5 with TRBJ1-3; D remains unclear. Germline V gene lookup returns CDR1 MNHEY and CDR2 SVGAGI. Trimming took off 9 bases at V and 4 bases at J, with 13 bases between the two ends. CDR3 length: 13 residues. In nucleotides, the CDR3 is TGTGCCAGTCGGGGAGCCGGAGGAAACACCATATATTTT. It codes for CASRGAGGNTIYF.

The rearrangement links TRBV9 to TRBJ1-1, with D tentatively TRBD1 (6 bases). Germline V gives CDR1 SGDLS, CDR2 YYNGEE. The CDR3 runs to 16 residues. Trimming took off 0 bases at V and 0 bases at J, with 12 bases between the two ends. This chain's CDR3 is CASSVGTATLNTEAFF. The CDR3 region has the DNA TGTGCCAGCAGCGTAGGGACAGCCACATTGAACACTGAAGCTTTCTTT.

This clone occurred a few times. The chain carries TRBV15 and TRBJ2-4, with D maybe TRBD1 (6 bases). Germline assignment: CDR1 LNHNV and CDR2 YYDKDF (reference sequence). The CDR3 totals 15 residues. V shed 9 bases and J shed 0 bases, with 15 bases lying between them. The CDR3 nucleotides read TGTGCCACACGAAATAGGGGGACAGCCAAAAACATTCAGTACTTC. This translates into CATRNRGTAKNIQYF.

The chain uses TRBV6-6 and TRBJ2-2; 8 bases align to TRBD1. This CDR3 has 16 amino acids. In germline, CDR1 is MNHNY, CDR2 SVGAGI (reference sequence). The V segment lost 2 bases and the J segment 3 bases; nucleotides outside the gene matches: 5. The CDR3 region is CASSYPGQEYTGELFF. The CDR3 bases are TGTGCCAGCAGTTACCCGGGACAGGAATACACCGGGGAGCTGTTTTTT.

This chain joins TRBV7-8 and TRBJ2-3; 11 bases are shared with TRBD2. The germline V gene has CDR1 SGHVS and CDR2 FQNEAQ. V was pared by 9 bases and J by 4 bases, with 3 bases of the junction left unmatched. The CDR3 contains 13 residues. CDR3 in DNA: TGTGCCAGAATACTAGCGGGAGCAGATACGCAGTATTTT. Its protein product is CARILAGADTQYF.

The CDR3 here is CASSQDRFSASSYEQYF. CDR3 nucleotides: TGTGCCAGCAGCCAAGATAGATTCAGCGCCTCTTCCTACGAGCAGTACTTC. The chain joins TRBV4-2 to TRBJ2-7; D is undetermined. The ends were cut back, 0 bases at V and 1 base at J, with 16 bases in the middle. This CDR3 spans 17 amino acids. Germline V gene lookup returns CDR1 LGHNA and CDR2 YNFKEQ.

This chain connects TRBV4-3 to TRBJ1-2; D remains ambiguous. Per germline, CDR1 LGHNA and CDR2 YSLEER. V gave up 0 bases and J gave up 4 bases, with 12 bases separating them. The CDR3 contains 15 residues. Written as DNA, the CDR3 is TGCGCCAGCAGCCAAGATCACTCGCGGAGCTATGGCTACACCTTC. This codes for CASSQDHSRSYGYTF.

This clone was found a few times. The V gene is TRBV7-2, the J gene TRBJ2-5; D unresolved. Deletions cut 1 base from V and 7 bases from J, with 19 bases between. The CDR3 has 16 amino acids. Per the germline V gene, CDR1 is SGHTA and CDR2 is FQGNSA. CDR3: CASSLERGSAQRTQYF. CDR3 DNA sequence: TGTGCCAGCAGCTTAGAAAGAGGCTCGGCCCAGAGGACCCAGTACTTC. Supplemented by reference TRBV7-2 and TRBJ2-5, the full variable domain reads GAGVSQSPSNKVTEKGKDVELRCDPISGHTALYWYRQSLGQGLEFLIYFQGNSAPDKSGLPSDRFSAERTGGSVSTLTIQRTQQEDSAVYLCASSLERGSAQRTQYFGPGTRLLVL.

This clone was counted between two and nine times. The V and J genes are TRBV23-1 and TRBJ2-1; TRBD2 matches at 7 bases. TRBV23-1 has ORF status, its function being uncertain. The J segment lost 3 bases and the V segment lost 4 bases, leaving 6 bases of the junction unmatched. The length of the CDR3 is 15 residues. CDR3 nucleotide sequence: TGCGCCAGCAGTCGGTCCGGGACTATCTACAATGAGCAGTTCTTC. Translating gives CASSRSGTIYNEQFF.

The V call is TRBV7-2, the J call TRBJ2-5; 12 nucleotides agree with TRBD2. Germline values: CDR1 SGHTA, CDR2 FQGNSA. This CDR3 contains 16 residues. V shed 5 bases, J shed 4 bases, and the junction held 8 bases outside the gene matches. Here the CDR3 reads CASSVTSGGTGETQYF. DNA of the CDR3: TGTGCCAGCAGCGTGACTAGCGGGGGAACGGGAGAGACCCAGTACTTC.

This rearrangement joins TRBV29-1 to TRBJ1-4; a possible D gene is TRBD1 (6 bases). CDR1 and CDR2 (germline): SQVTM, ANQGSEA. The CDR3 extends over 14 amino acids. The V end lost 4 bases, the J end lost 3 bases, and 12 bases lay between the germline ends. The CDR3 reads CSVVPGTSNEKLFF. The CDR3 DNA sequence: TGCAGCGTTGTTCCAGGGACATCTAATGAAAAACTGTTTTTT.

A few counts support this clone. This chain joins TRBV7-2 and TRBJ2-6; TRBD1 agrees at 7 bases. This CDR3 region has 17 residues. CDR1 SGHTA and CDR2 FQGNSA come from the germline V gene. V gave up 1 base and J gave up 0 bases; unmatched junction bases: 3. This CDR3 is CASSLDRGTSGANVLTF. CDR3 DNA sequence: TGTGCCAGCAGCTTAGACAGGGGAACCTCTGGGGCCAACGTCCTGACTTTC.

A few counts support this clone. The chain recombines TRBV25-1 with TRBJ1-2; D gene uncertain. The CDR3 has 12 residues. With 6 bases removed from V and 8 bases from J, the gap between germline ends came to 13 bases. Germline V gene sequence: CDR1 MGHDK, CDR2 SYGVNS. As DNA, the CDR3 is TGTGCCAGCAGGGGCCACTTCTGGGGCTACACCTTC. It translates to CASRGHFWGYTF.

This clone has only a few counts. This chain links TRBV14 with TRBJ2-1; D is unresolved. V shed 4 bases and J shed 5 bases, with 9 bases lying between them. The CDR3 is made up of 13 amino acids. Per the germline V gene, CDR1 is SGHDN and CDR2 is FVKESK. CDR3 nucleotide sequence: TGTGCCAGCAGCCCCCAGTTGAACAATGAGCAGTTCTTC. Translation gives CASSPQLNNEQFF. The variable domain in full, completed from reference TRBV14 and TRBJ2-1, reads EAGVTQFPSHSVIEKGQTVTLRCDPISGHDNLYWYRRVMGKEIKFLLHFVKESKQDESGMPNNRFLAERTGGTYSTLKVQPAELEDSGVYFCASSPQLNNEQFFGPGTRLTVL.

In this sample, this clone turned up a few times. Mismatch with germline at one junction end may stem from a read error. This chain uses TRBV28 with TRBJ2-7; D not resolved. The CDR3 sequence is 14 residues long. The germline gives CDR1 MDHEN, CDR2 SYDVKM. The CDR3 DNA reads TGTGCCACCAGTTTAATCCAGACTTACTACGAGCAGTACTTC. It codes for CATSLIQTYYEQYF.

The sample holds a few counts of this clone. V gene TRBV30 combines with J gene TRBJ2-1; no firm D call. Germline lookup yields CDR1 GTSNPN and CDR2 SVGIG (reference sequence). CDR3 size: 11 residues. V lost 8 bases to trimming and J lost 5 bases, with 10 bases between them. The CDR3 region has the DNA TGTGCCGGAGACCGGAACAATGAGCAGTTCTTC. It codes for CAGDRNNEQFF. The complete variable domain, with remaining parts taken from reference TRBV30 and TRBJ2-1, reads SQTIHQWPATLVQPVGSPLSLECTVEGTSNPNLYWYRQAAGRGLQLLFYSVGIGQISSEVPQNLSASRPQDRQFILSSKKLLLSDSGFYLCAGDRNNEQFFGPGTRLTVL.

V usage is TRBV5-1 and J usage is TRBJ2-1; 8 nucleotides agree with TRBD2. Germline CDR1 reads SGHRS; CDR2 reads YFSETQ. The CDR3 totals 16 residues. V lost 7 bases to trimming and J lost 4 bases; unmatched junction nucleotides: 13. The CDR3 here is CASRATGGPTYNEQFF. The CDR3 DNA follows: TGCGCCAGCCGAGCTACGGGAGGGCCCACTTACAATGAGCAGTTCTTC.

The rearrangement links TRBV5-4 to TRBJ1-2; D gene unclear. V gave up 0 bases and J gave up 4 bases, with 13 bases separating them. CDR3 length: 15 residues. Germline V CDR1 and CDR2: SGHNT, YYREEE (reference sequence). Written as DNA, the CDR3 is TGTGCCAGCAGCTTGGCCACTCGACTGACCTATGGCTACACCTTC. Its protein product is CASSLATRLTYGYTF.

This clone occurred a few times. The chain employs TRBV9 and TRBJ2-1; no reliable D call. Germline CDR1 is SGDLS and CDR2 is YYNGEE. Deletions cut 4 bases from V and 0 bases from J, with 11 bases between. The CDR3 extends over 15 amino acids. This CDR3 reads CASSLLSGSYNEQFF. The CDR3 region has the DNA TGTGCCAGCAGCCTACTCTCAGGCTCCTACAATGAGCAGTTCTTC. Drawing the rest from reference TRBV9 and TRBJ2-1, the complete variable domain is DSGVTQTPKHLITATGQRVTLRCSPRSGDLSVYWYQQSLDQGLQFLIQYYNGEERAKGNILERFSAQQFPDLHSELNLSSLELGDSALYFCASSLLSGSYNEQFFGPGTRLTVL.